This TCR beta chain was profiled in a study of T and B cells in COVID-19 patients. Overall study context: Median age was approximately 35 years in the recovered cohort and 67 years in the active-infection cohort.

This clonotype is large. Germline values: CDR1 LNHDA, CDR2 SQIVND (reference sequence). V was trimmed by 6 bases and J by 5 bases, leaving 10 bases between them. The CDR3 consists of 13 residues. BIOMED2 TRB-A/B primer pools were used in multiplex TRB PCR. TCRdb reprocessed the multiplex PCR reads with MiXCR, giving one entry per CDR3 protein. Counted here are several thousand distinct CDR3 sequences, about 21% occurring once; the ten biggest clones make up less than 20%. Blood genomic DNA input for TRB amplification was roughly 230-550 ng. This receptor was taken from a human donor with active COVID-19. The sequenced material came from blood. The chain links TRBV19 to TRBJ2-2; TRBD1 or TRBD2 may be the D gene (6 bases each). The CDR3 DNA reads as TGTGCCAGTAGAGGGGGGCGAACCGGGGAGCTGTTTTTT. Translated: CASRGGRTGELFF.